Reported below is one TCR beta chain. Its antigen remains unidentified. Base qualities are missing; no much larger clone stands one base away. The sample originates from a study of T cells in localized non-small cell lung cancer (dated by TCRdb to 2020 to 2021). Some background on the complete study: The study analyzed T cell repertoires of 200 to 250 early-stage NSCLC patients, comparing tumors and uninvolved tumor-adjacent lungs. The cohort was made up of 200 to 250 treatment-naive NSCLC patients whose localized lung tumors had been resected. Of the NSCLC patients, 129 were male and approximately 97 were female, and the mean age was approximately 66 years. The full study reports these points: Because multi-region sequencing of the tumors was not done, intratumor heterogeneity could not be ruled out. Of the top 100 tumor clones, a median of roughly 57 were detected in paired uninvolved adjacent lung; roughly 29 were also among that lung's top 100. Because the study design was exploratory, TCR variables were selected using unadjusted p-values without false-discovery rate correction. Higher blood T cell density associated with longer overall survival, while higher adjacent-lung clonality associated with shorter survival. Uninvolved tumor-adjacent lung showed the highest T cell clonality, higher than tumor, which suggests more focused antigenic responses in the uninvolved tumor-adjacent lung.

The immunoSEQ Assay was used to sequence TCR beta CDR3 regions from DNA. In the authors' own workflow: T cell density was computed as TCR beta template counts normalized to usable DNA estimated by amplifying housekeeping genes. The preseqR package was used to estimate richness by extrapolating to 400,000 templates for PBMC samples and to 120,000 templates for tissue samples. Clonality was defined by subtracting Pielou's evenness from one. Tissue-enriched TCRs were identified by differential abundance testing using productive amino-acid clonotypes, minimum total count 5 and alpha 0.1. The Jaccard Index and the Morisita Overlap Index were used to measure how much the repertoires overlapped between compartments. GLIPH clustered TCR beta CDR3s with public tetramer-defined viral CDR3s; viral motifs required at least three viral sequences plus V-gene enrichment. TCRdb provides this immuneACCESS table in a form limited to in-frame rearrangements. Some clones are lacking; in checked studies, under half of them reflect an unresolved V gene, and why the rest are absent is not known. That table furnishes V, J and clone size, whereas the DNA furnished D and trimming. In this sample the table shows about 56,000 clones, 70% to 90% of which occur a single time. In total, the top ten clones hold approximately 5.6% of the sample.

Reading the germline V gene gives CDR1 ENHRY and CDR2 SYGVKD. The CDR3, cysteine through phenylalanine, is 15 amino acids long. Only CDR3 DNA is held: 45 bases, read in frame from base 1. V and J are trimmed by 2 bases and 7 bases, and the gene matches miss 5 bases of the junction. At diagnosis, peripheral blood, uninvolved tumor-adjacent lung and tumor were collected and were preserved as a mix of fresh-frozen and FFPE material. For TCR repertoire profiling, blood samples were analyzed in the form of peripheral blood mononuclear cells. The receptor chain draws on TRBV10-3 and TRBJ2-1, and TRBD1 matches 10 of the central bases. Sample: peripheral blood, taken before any cancer treatment. The source of this sequence is a woman between 40 and 69 years old with stage I lung adenocarcinoma. The DNA sequence is as follows: TGTGCCATCAGTGAGAGGGACAGGGGACTTAATGAGCAGTTCTTC. This encodes CAISERDRGLNEQFF.